These 26 T cell receptor beta chains were sequenced from one sample in a study of T-cell reconstitution after alpha-beta-depleted transplantation in children. Antigens for these TCRs are unknown. Findings and limits, study-wide: Counts and diversity of T cells one year after transplant came mostly from newly produced T cells.

A library of TCRbeta sequences, prepared with unique molecular identifiers, was generated. TCRdb recomputed calls from the PCR reads with MiXCR, one row per CDR3 protein. Of about 300,000 distinct CDR3 sequences listed, over 7.5% are singletons. Material: peripheral blood, obtained 360 days after TCRalphabeta/CD19-depleted stem cell transplant. The receptors originated from a female patient aged 2-9 years who had a stem cell transplant for Fanconi anemia, so the T cells may come from the graft donor.

This clonotype was seen only a few times. This rearrangement joins TRBV13 to TRBJ2-3; D is perhaps TRBD1 (6 bases). V shed 0 bases and J shed 4 bases, with 11 bases lying between them. CDR1 is PRHDT and CDR2 is FYEKMQ in the germline V gene (reference sequence). The CDR3 has 15 amino acids. Here the CDR3 reads CASSLGGALADTQYF. As DNA, the CDR3 is TGTGCCAGCAGCTTAGGGGGGGCGCTGGCAGATACGCAGTATTTT.

This clonotype was seen repeatedly, ten times or more. The chain employs TRBV10-3 and TRBJ1-1; D is undetermined. Germline CDR1 and CDR2: ENHRY and SYGVKD. This CDR3 has 16 residues. With 3 bases removed from V and 1 base from J, the gap between germline ends came to 15 bases. CDR3 in amino acids: CAISETPTAGNTEAFF. CDR3 sequence (DNA): TGTGCCATCAGTGAAACTCCCACGGCAGGGAACACTGAAGCTTTCTTT.

This clonotype was counted many times. This chain joins TRBV7-8 and TRBJ2-3; 8 nucleotides line up with TRBD2. CDR3 length: 15 residues. With 0 bases clipped from V and 3 bases from J, the junction kept 2 bases outside the gene matches. In germline, CDR1 is SGHVS, CDR2 FQNEAQ. The CDR3 here is CASSLARGETDTQYF. The CDR3 DNA follows: TGTGCCAGCAGCTTAGCGCGGGGGGAGACAGATACGCAGTATTTT. Full variable domain (outside the CDR3, taken from reference TRBV7-8 and TRBJ2-3): GAGVSQSPRYKVAKRGQDVALRCDPISGHVSLFWYQQALGQGPEFLTYFQNEAQLDKSGLPSDRFFAERPEGSVSTLKIQRTQQEDSAVYLCASSLARGETDTQYFGPGTRLTVL.

This clonotype was recorded many times. The chain recombines TRBV11-2 with TRBJ2-7, with D uncertain. There are 15 residues in the CDR3. V was clipped by 0 bases and J by 3 bases, with 12 bases between them. CDR1 SGHAT and CDR2 FQNNGV come from the germline V gene. This CDR3 reads CASSLDLPLGYEQYF. The CDR3 DNA reads as TGTGCCAGCAGCTTAGATCTTCCTCTCGGCTACGAGCAGTACTTC.

This clonotype was found many times. The chain recombines TRBV11-1 with TRBJ2-6, with D maybe TRBD1 (5 bases). The V and J ends lost 5 bases and 0 bases respectively, with 8 bases between them. The CDR3 has 15 amino acids. Germline CDR1 reads SGHAT; CDR2 reads FQDESV (reference sequence). This CDR3 reads CASSPQVSGANVLTF. The DNA of the CDR3 is TGTGCCAGCAGCCCACAGGTCTCTGGGGCCAACGTCCTGACTTTC.

The J gene is TRBJ1-3, the V gene TRBV3-1; 7 nucleotides agree with TRBD1. The CDR3 consists of 15 residues. Germline V gives CDR1 LGHDT, CDR2 YNNKEL (reference sequence). The junction had 10 bases not matched to a gene; V was cut back by 4 bases and J by 7 bases. The CDR3 reads CASSPPGRQGNTIYF. The CDR3 nucleotides read TGTGCCAGCAGCCCACCCGGCAGACAGGGCAACACCATATATTTT.

The table lists this clonotype with many counts. The junction differs from germline at one of its ends, possibly a read error. The chain is built from TRBV7-7 and TRBJ2-1; D uncertain. This CDR3 region has 14 residues. Germline V gene data show CDR1 as SSHAT and CDR2 as FNYEAQ (reference sequence). The CDR3 sequence is CASSLIETPGEQFF. In DNA, the CDR3 is TGTGCTAGCAGCTTAATTGAGACCCCCGGTGAGCAGTTCTTC.

The sample holds many counts of this clonotype. The chain is built from TRBV18 and TRBJ2-1, with D possibly being TRBD2 (5 bases). The CDR3 totals 13 residues. Germline lookup yields CDR1 KGHSH and CDR2 LQKENI. Trimming took 3 bases from V and 4 from J, leaving 7 bases between them. The CDR3 loop reads CASSPRGYNEQFF. The CDR3, as DNA: TGTGCCAGCTCACCCCGGGGTTACAATGAGCAGTTCTTC. Together with reference TRBV18 and TRBJ2-1, the CDR3 gives the full variable domain: NAGVMQNPRHLVRRRGQEARLRCSPMKGHSHVYWYRQLPEEGLKFMVYLQKENIIDESGMPKERFSAEFPKEGPSILRIQQVVRGDSAAYFCASSPRGYNEQFFGPGTRLTVL.

The rearrangement joins TRBV12-3 or TRBV12-4 to TRBJ1-6; no firm D call. The ends were cut back, 5 bases at V and 3 bases at J, with 14 bases in the middle. The CDR3 extends over 16 amino acids. The CDR3 sequence is CASSASDRVYNSPLHF. DNA for the CDR3: TGTGCCAGCAGTGCCAGCGACCGGGTCTATAATTCACCCCTCCACTTT.

The sample holds a few counts of this clonotype. The chain uses TRBV6-5 and TRBJ1-5; D gene unclear. The germline V gene encodes CDR1 MNHEY and CDR2 SVGAGI. V gave up 0 bases and J gave up 4 bases, with 10 bases separating them. The CDR3 consists of 15 residues. The CDR3 is CASSYSPTGNQPQHF. The CDR3 DNA reads as TGTGCCAGCAGTTACTCCCCCACGGGGAATCAGCCCCAGCATTTT.

The chain has TRBV18 and TRBJ2-5, with a tentative D call TRBD1 (6 bases). The ends were cut back, 3 bases at V and 3 bases at J, with 14 bases in the middle. The CDR3 is made up of 15 amino acids. Germline assignment: CDR1 KGHSH and CDR2 LQKENI. The CDR3 DNA reads as TGTGCCAGCTCACCCCGGGACAACCCTGAAGAGACCCAGTACTTC. Encoded protein: CASSPRDNPEETQYF.

This clonotype was observed a handful of times. This chain connects TRBV20-1 to TRBJ2-7; 11 bases fit TRBD2. The trim removed 4 bases at V and 3 bases at J, leaving 8 bases unmatched. The CDR3 spans 15 residues. Germline V gene data show CDR1 as DFQATT and CDR2 as SNEGSKA (reference sequence). CDR3: CSAILTSGSFYEQYF. In DNA, the CDR3 is TGCAGTGCTATACTAACTAGCGGGAGTTTCTACGAGCAGTACTTC.

This chain joins TRBV5-1 and TRBJ2-1; 8 nucleotides agree with TRBD1. After removal of 2 bases from V and 6 bases from J, the junction contained 10 bases not matched to a gene. This CDR3 has 16 amino acids. The germline V gene has CDR1 SGHRS and CDR2 YFSETQ. The CDR3 DNA follows: TGCGCCAGCAGCTTAAACGCGGCAGGGGGCGGCAATGAGCAGTTCTTC. Protein product: CASSLNAAGGGNEQFF.

This clonotype was observed a handful of times. This rearrangement joins TRBV7-9 to TRBJ2-5; TRBD1 agrees at 12 bases. Germline assignment: CDR1 SEHNR and CDR2 FQNEAQ (reference sequence). This CDR3 spans 17 amino acids. The V and J ends lost 1 base and 5 bases, in that order; junction bases with no gene match: 8. CDR3 in amino acids: CASSLVLGQGAKETQYF. Here the CDR3 DNA reads TGTGCCAGCAGCTTAGTCTTGGGACAGGGGGCGAAGGAGACCCAGTACTTC. Full variable domain (rest looked up from reference TRBV7-9 and TRBJ2-5): DTGVSQNPRHKITKRGQNVTFRCDPISEHNRLYWYRQTLGQGPEFLTYFQNEAQLEKSRLLSDRFSAERPKGSFSTLEIQRTEQGDSAMYLCASSLVLGQGAKETQYFGPGTRLLVL.

This clonotype was found many times. V is TRBV28 and J is TRBJ1-2; possibly TRBD1 for D (5 bases). CDR3 length equals 12 residues. Trimming took 4 bases from V and 8 from J, leaving 11 bases between them. Germline CDR1 MDHEN, CDR2 SYDVKM. Written as DNA, the CDR3 is TGTGCCAGCAGTTCCCCGGGGGGAGGCTACACCTTC. This sequence encodes CASSSPGGGYTF.

Worth noting for this clonotype: A much larger clone lies a single base off, so this may be a read error. The chain uses TRBV20-1 and TRBJ2-3; the match to TRBD1 covers 8 bases. CDR1 and CDR2 from the germline V gene are DFQATT and SNEGSKA (reference sequence). V lost 8 bases and J lost 5; bases outside the gene matches: 9. The CDR3 loop spans 13 amino acids. The CDR3 protein is CSTMQGARDTQYF. CDR3 nucleotide sequence: TGCAGTACTATGCAGGGGGCGCGAGATACGCAGTATTTT.

Concerning this clonotype itself: Since a much larger clone is just one base distant, this may be a read error. The conserved phenylalanine or tryptophan is not found at the CDR3 terminus, so this likely reflects a read error. The chain employs TRBV2 and TRBJ2-1; the D is unclear. The germline V and J ends were trimmed by 6 bases and 5 bases, with 5 bases remaining between them. The CDR3 is made up of 11 amino acids. Germline loops: CDR1 SNHLY, CDR2 FYNNEI. The CDR3 DNA reads TGTGCCAGCAGGTTGAACAATGAGCAGTTCTCC. As protein: CASRLNNEQFS.

This clonotype was observed at least ten times. The V gene is TRBV4-3, the J gene TRBJ2-1, with D unclear. Germline V gene lookup returns CDR1 LGHNA and CDR2 YSLEER. V lost 0 bases and J 8 bases, leaving 8 bases between the germline ends. This CDR3 has 13 residues. The CDR3 region has the DNA TGCGCCAGCAGCCAAGATCCGACCGATGAGCAGTTCTTC. Its protein product is CASSQDPTDEQFF.

Ten or more counts support this clonotype. Germline is not matched at one junction end, which may reflect a read error. V and J are TRBV19 and TRBJ1-1; maybe TRBD1 (5 bases). The CDR3 length is 13 residues. Germline CDR1 reads LNHDA; CDR2 reads SQIVND (reference sequence). CDR3 coding DNA: TGCGCCAGCAGCATAGGGGTGAACACTGAAGCTTTCTTT. Its protein product is CASSIGVNTEAFF.

The chain joins TRBV27 to TRBJ2-7; tentatively, D is TRBD2 (6 bases). The germline CDR1 and CDR2 sequences are MNHEY and SMNVEV (reference sequence). The CDR3 runs 14 residues. V lost 5 bases and J 4 bases, leaving 15 bases between the germline ends. CDR3 sequence: CASSKGRIEYEQYF. Written as DNA, the CDR3 is TGTGCCAGCAGTAAGGGGAGGATCGAATACGAGCAGTACTTC.

This clonotype came up many times. The chain joins TRBV20-1 to TRBJ1-1, with D unclear. The ends were cut back, 3 bases at V and 1 base at J, with 6 bases in the middle. The CDR3 sequence is 12 residues long. Germline V gene data show CDR1 as DFQATT and CDR2 as SNEGSKA (reference sequence). The CDR3 DNA sequence: TGCAGTGCTAGGAAGCAGAACACTGAAGCTTTCTTT. This translates into CSARKQNTEAFF.

The sample holds many counts of this clonotype. The chain couples TRBV5-6 to TRBJ2-3; 10 bases are shared with TRBD2. The CDR3 runs to 16 residues. After removal of 0 bases from V and 4 bases from J, the junction contained 5 bases not matched to a gene. Germline V CDR1 and CDR2: SGHDT, YYEEEE. The DNA for the CDR3 is TGTGCCAGCAGCTTGGCCGGGCTAGCGGGAGCAGATACGCAGTATTTT. It translates to CASSLAGLAGADTQYF.

This clonotype was recorded at least ten times. The gene calls are TRBV7-6 and TRBJ1-3; D unclear. This CDR3 is 14 amino acids long. V lost 1 base and J 4 bases, leaving 8 bases between the germline ends. Germline V gene lookup returns CDR1 SGHVS and CDR2 FNYEAQ. The CDR3 region is CASSLGPLGNTIYF. The CDR3 bases are TGTGCCAGCAGCTTAGGGCCCTTAGGAAACACCATATATTTT.

This clonotype was recorded a few times. The gene calls are TRBV3-1 and TRBJ2-1, with D possibly matching TRBD2 (6 bases). The germline CDR1 and CDR2 sequences are LGHDT and YNNKEL (reference sequence). The CDR3 totals 16 residues. Trimming left V 3 bases short and J 7 bases short, with 19 bases between. CDR3 residues: CASSHGGRSGRNEQFF. CDR3 sequence (DNA): TGTGCCAGCAGCCACGGGGGACGTTCGGGGAGGAATGAGCAGTTCTTC.

This clonotype occurred many times. The V gene is TRBV24-1, the J gene TRBJ2-1; D remains ambiguous. The CDR3 has 16 residues. Trimming pared 2 bases from V and 0 bases from J, leaving 10 bases between. Germline V gene sequence: CDR1 KGHDR, CDR2 SFDVKD. In DNA, the CDR3 is TGTGCCACCAGTGATTATCTGACAAGCTCCTACAATGAGCAGTTCTTC. Translated: CATSDYLTSSYNEQFF.

V and J are TRBV9 and TRBJ2-1, with 9 bases identical to TRBD2. V lost 0 bases, J lost 6 bases, and 4 bases stayed unmatched. CDR3 length equals 15 residues. Germline V gene data show CDR1 as SGDLS and CDR2 as YYNGEE. The CDR3 loop is CASSVGGGAINEQFF. The DNA for the CDR3 is TGTGCCAGCAGCGTAGGCGGGGGGGCTATCAATGAGCAGTTCTTC.